Below, 32 T cell receptor beta chains from the same sample are listed, as sequenced in a study of STAT5B mutations in CD4+ large granular lymphocyte leukemia. Measured with immunoSEQ multiplex PCR; TCRdb has only the in-frame clones, and not every one. The profile shows roughly 2,000 clones, around 87% of them singletons. Sequencing was performed on PBMCs. These receptors came from a woman in her 70s with CD4+ T-cell large granular lymphocyte leukemia.

This chain uses TRBV5-4 with TRBJ2-5; D gene unclear. Germline-derived CDR1 and CDR2 are SGHNT and YYREEE (reference sequence). The CDR3 consists of 12 residues. The V end was cut by 0 bases, the J end by 1 base, with 1 base between. The CDR3 region is CASSLGQETQYF. In DNA, the CDR3 is TGTGCCAGCAGCTTGGGCCAAGAGACCCAGTACTTC.

The rearrangement links TRBV2 to TRBJ2-3; 7 bases align to TRBD2. The CDR3 spans 13 residues. Germline-derived CDR1 and CDR2 are SNHLY and FYNNEI. The V gene end was trimmed by 6 bases and the J gene end by 7 bases; junction bases not matched to a gene: 7. CDR3 protein: CASRGGFANTQYF. CDR3 in DNA: TGTGCCAGCAGGGGGGGGTTCGCCAATACGCAGTATTTT.

The J gene is TRBJ2-1, the V gene TRBV10-3, with 8 bases lining up with TRBD2. V lost 9 bases, J lost 2 bases, and 15 bases stayed unmatched. This CDR3 is 17 amino acids long. Germline CDR1 and CDR2: ENHRY and SYGVKD. The CDR3 region has the DNA TGTGCCATTCAAGGGGGACTAGGGGTGGGGCCCTACAATGAGCAGTTCTTC. Amino acids: CAIQGGLGVGPYNEQFF.

This chain joins TRBV30 and TRBJ2-6; no definite D call. CDR3 length: 14 amino acids. Germline loops: CDR1 GTSNPN, CDR2 SVGIG (reference sequence). The germline V and J ends were trimmed by 3 bases and 0 bases, with 6 bases remaining between them. The chain's CDR3 is CAWRDTSGANVLTF. CDR3 sequence (DNA): TGTGCCTGGAGGGATACCTCTGGGGCCAACGTCCTGACTTTC.

This clone was detected a few times. The genes are TRBV4-1 and TRBJ2-5; D tentatively fits TRBD1 or TRBD2 (5 bases each). Trimming left V 6 bases short and J 1 base short, with 12 bases between. The CDR3 has 14 amino acids. Germline V gene data show CDR1 as MGHRA and CDR2 as YSYEKL. CDR3 coding DNA: TGCGCCAGCAGGAGAGGGGTTTTCCAAGAGACCCAGTACTTC. Translated, it gives CASRRGVFQETQYF.

J is TRBJ2-4 and V is TRBV14; D remains unclear. Germline CDR1 is SGHDN and CDR2 is FVKESK. This CDR3 has 12 amino acids. V lost 0 bases, J lost 10 bases, and 7 bases lay in between. Written as DNA, the CDR3 is TGTGCCAGCAGCCAAGATAGGATAATTCAGTACTTC. It codes for CASSQDRIIQYF.

The rearrangement joins TRBV15 to TRBJ1-3; TRBD1 is a possible D gene (5 bases). This CDR3 has 14 residues. The germline V gene encodes CDR1 LNHNV and CDR2 YYDKDF (reference sequence). V was clipped by 4 bases and J by 2 bases, with 9 bases between them. Here the CDR3 reads CATSNGGAGNTIYF. CDR3 bases: TGTGCCACCAGCAACGGGGGAGCTGGAAACACCATATATTTT.

The V and J genes are TRBV5-1 and TRBJ1-1; no definite D call. CDR3 length equals 14 residues. Germline V gene sequence: CDR1 SGHRS, CDR2 YFSETQ. Trimming pared 2 bases from V and 1 base from J, leaving 9 bases between. Here the CDR3 reads CASSFGPENTEAFF. CDR3 DNA: TGCGCCAGCAGCTTTGGTCCAGAGAACACTGAAGCTTTCTTT.

The gene calls are TRBV7-9 and TRBJ2-1; TRBD2 matches at 8 bases. V shed 5 bases, J shed 6 bases, and the junction held 9 bases outside the gene matches. This CDR3 is 15 amino acids long. Per germline, CDR1 SEHNR and CDR2 FQNEAQ (reference sequence). The CDR3 here is CASSLTGTSTNEQFF. CDR3 DNA sequence: TGTGCCAGCAGCCTTACCGGGACTAGTACCAATGAGCAGTTCTTC.

This rearrangement joins TRBV5-1 to TRBJ2-4, with 7 bases lining up with TRBD1. Germline CDR1 SGHRS, CDR2 YFSETQ. The CDR3 runs 18 residues. Trimming took 5 bases from V and 2 from J; bases not matched to a gene: 16. The CDR3 sequence: CASSFQTGADRTKNIQYF. CDR3 DNA: TGCGCCAGCAGTTTTCAAACAGGGGCCGATCGGACCAAAAACATTCAGTACTTC.

This chain uses TRBV5-1 with TRBJ2-6; a possible D gene is TRBD1 (6 bases). From germline, CDR1 is SGHRS and CDR2 YFSETQ. The V end lost 1 base, the J end lost 4 bases, and 9 bases lay between the germline ends. There are 15 residues in the CDR3. CDR3 protein: CASSLMGAGANVLTF. CDR3 in DNA: TGCGCCAGCAGCTTGATGGGGGCCGGGGCCAACGTCCTGACTTTC.

J is TRBJ1-4 and V is TRBV7-8; D is possibly TRBD1 (5 bases). Deletions cut 1 base from V and 4 bases from J, with 16 bases between. The CDR3 totals 17 residues. Germline values: CDR1 SGHVS, CDR2 FQNEAQ. The CDR3 here is CASSLGSRGDGNEKLFF. CDR3 in DNA: TGTGCCAGCAGCTTAGGTTCTCGAGGGGACGGTAATGAAAAACTGTTTTTT. The complete variable domain, with remaining parts taken from reference TRBV7-8 and TRBJ1-4, reads GAGVSQSPRYKVAKRGQDVALRCDPISGHVSLFWYQQALGQGPEFLTYFQNEAQLDKSGLPSDRFFAERPEGSVSTLKIQRTQQEDSAVYLCASSLGSRGDGNEKLFFGSGTQLSVL.

A few counts support this clone. V usage is TRBV5-1 and J usage is TRBJ2-3; maybe TRBD2 (7 bases). The V end lost 4 bases, the J end lost 2 bases, and 14 bases lay between the germline ends. There are 15 residues in the CDR3. CDR1 is SGHRS, CDR2 YFSETQ, per germline. The CDR3 sequence: CASSGRGGDTDTQYF. The DNA of the CDR3 is TGCGCCAGCAGCGGGAGGGGGGGCGACACAGATACGCAGTATTTT.

The chain uses TRBV11-2 and TRBJ1-5; D gene unclear. CDR3 length equals 15 residues. Trimming took 3 bases from V and 6 from J, leaving 15 bases between them. The germline V gene has CDR1 SGHAT and CDR2 FQNNGV. CDR3 region: CASSFSDLTGQPQHF. CDR3 sequence (DNA): TGTGCCAGCAGCTTTTCGGACCTAACTGGTCAGCCCCAGCATTTT.

The chain has TRBV28 and TRBJ2-3; TRBD2 agrees at 9 bases. The germline V gene encodes CDR1 MDHEN and CDR2 SYDVKM. This CDR3 spans 16 amino acids. The V and J ends lost 5 bases and 3 bases, in that order; junction bases with no gene match: 9. CDR3 sequence reads: CASSPRGLATTDTQYF. CDR3 in DNA: TGTGCCAGCAGTCCTCGCGGACTAGCGACGACAGATACGCAGTATTTT.

In this sample, this clone turned up once. J is TRBJ1-4 and V is TRBV9; 11 nucleotides line up with TRBD1. Germline-derived CDR1 and CDR2 are SGDLS and YYNGEE. The CDR3 has 13 residues. The junction had 1 base not matched to a gene; V was cut back by 5 bases and J by 7 bases. In DNA form, the CDR3 reads TGTGCCAGCAGGGGACAGGGGGGTGAAAAACTGTTTTTT. This gives the protein CASRGQGGEKLFF.

This rearrangement joins TRBV5-1 to TRBJ2-3; possibly TRBD2 for D (6 bases). Germline loops: CDR1 SGHRS, CDR2 YFSETQ. The ends were cut back, 4 bases at V and 6 bases at J, with 12 bases in the middle. CDR3 size: 13 residues. Written as DNA, the CDR3 is TGCGCCAGCAGCATTTCTAGCGCGGATACGCAGTATTTT. Residues: CASSISSADTQYF.

The rearrangement uses TRBV5-1 and TRBJ1-2; D call uncertain. Germline V gene lookup returns CDR1 SGHRS and CDR2 YFSETQ. The CDR3 has 14 amino acids. The V end was cut by 6 bases, the J end by 3 bases, with 15 bases between. The CDR3 sequence is CASNTDNNDYGYTF. The CDR3 DNA is TGCGCCAGCAACACCGATAATAACGACTATGGCTACACCTTC.

The chain combines TRBV2 with TRBJ2-3; D unclear. This CDR3 spans 14 amino acids. Germline CDR1 is SNHLY and CDR2 is FYNNEI. With 3 bases removed from V and 2 bases from J, the gap between germline ends came to 9 bases. The CDR3 here is CASSDWQYTDTQYF. Here the CDR3 DNA reads TGTGCCAGCAGTGACTGGCAGTACACAGATACGCAGTATTTT. Together with reference TRBV2 and TRBJ2-3, the CDR3 gives the full variable domain: EPEVTQTPSHQVTQMGQEVILRCVPISNHLYFYWYRQILGQKVEFLVSFYNNEISEKSEIFDDQFSVERPDGSNFTLKIRSTKLEDSAMYFCASSDWQYTDTQYFGPGTRLTVL.

The CDR3, as DNA: TGTGCCAGCAGTCGAACCGGGACAGGGAATACAGAAGCTTTCTTT. As protein: CASSRTGTGNTEAFF. The V call is TRBV5-5, the J call TRBJ1-1; 9 nucleotides line up with TRBD1. This CDR3 comprises 15 residues. Trimming cost V 5 bases and J 8 bases; bases outside gene matches: 13. Per the germline V gene, CDR1 is SGHKS and CDR2 is YYEKEE (reference sequence).

This clone has just a few counts. The chain carries TRBV28 and TRBJ1-5; TRBD1 might be the D (5 bases). The CDR3 contains 18 residues. Germline CDR1 MDHEN, CDR2 SYDVKM. The ends were cut back, 4 bases at V and 2 bases at J, with 21 bases in the middle. CDR3 DNA: TGTGCCAGCAGTTCCGGAAGTGGGGGAGGTTGGGGCAATCAGCCCCAGCATTTT. Translated: CASSSGSGGGWGNQPQHF.

This clone is a singleton in its sample. J is TRBJ2-2 and V is TRBV15; a possible D gene is TRBD1 (5 bases). Trimming took off 7 bases at V and 1 base at J, with 13 bases between the two ends. The germline CDR1 and CDR2 sequences are LNHNV and YYDKDF (reference sequence). This CDR3 has 15 amino acids. This CDR3 is CATKSDRLNTGELFF. As DNA, the CDR3 is TGTGCCACCAAGTCAGACAGACTGAACACCGGGGAGCTGTTTTTT.

This clone was detected once. This chain links TRBV7-8 with TRBJ2-1; TRBD1 agrees at 8 bases. Germline CDR1 is SGHVS and CDR2 is FQNEAQ. The CDR3 extends over 15 amino acids. The junction had 2 bases not matched to a gene; V was cut back by 3 bases and J by 1 base. CDR3 nucleotide sequence: TGTGCCAGCAGCTTCCGGGACAGGTCCTACAATGAGCAGTTCTTC. It is translated as CASSFRDRSYNEQFF.

The chain combines TRBV6-6 with TRBJ2-3; a weak D match, TRBD2 (5 bases). V dropped 6 bases and J dropped 1 base, with 14 bases sitting between them. The CDR3 has 15 amino acids. Germline CDR1 is MNHNY and CDR2 is SVGAGI (reference sequence). Here the CDR3 reads CASRNNGRGTDTQYF. The DNA for the CDR3 is TGTGCCAGCAGGAACAATGGGCGGGGCACAGATACGCAGTATTTT.

The rearrangement joins TRBV10-3 to TRBJ1-6; D not certain. Trimming removed 3 bases from V and 8 bases from J, with 8 bases in between. The germline V gene encodes CDR1 ENHRY and CDR2 SYGVKD. The CDR3 is 13 residues long. CDR3 sequence (DNA): TGTGCCATCAGTGACAGGTGGGATTCACCCCTCCACTTT. This gives the protein CAISDRWDSPLHF.

This clone has only one observation. The V gene is TRBV28, the J gene TRBJ1-5, with 10 bases lining up with TRBD1. The CDR3 is made up of 17 amino acids. V dropped 6 bases and J dropped 1; count of bases not matched to a gene: 9. Per the germline V gene, CDR1 is MDHEN and CDR2 is SYDVKM. CDR3 bases: TGTGCCAGCAGCCAGGGGGACAGGGGTTTGAGCAATCAGCCCCAGCATTTT. It yields the protein CASSQGDRGLSNQPQHF.

The rearrangement uses TRBV5-6 and TRBJ2-3; D unclear. Germline V CDR1 and CDR2: SGHDT, YYEEEE. The CDR3 runs to 12 residues. The V end was cut by 3 bases, the J end by 3 bases, with 5 bases between. The CDR3 DNA follows: TGTGCCAGCAGCTATGCAACAGATACGCAGTATTTT. This sequence encodes CASSYATDTQYF.

The V call is TRBV15, the J call TRBJ1-5; 9 positions match TRBD1. Germline CDR1 is LNHNV and CDR2 is YYDKDF (reference sequence). V lost 3 bases to trimming and J lost 3 bases; unmatched junction nucleotides: 6. CDR3 length: 16 residues. The CDR3 DNA reads TGTGCCACCAGCAGGGGGGGACAGGGAAACAATCAGCCCCAGCATTTT. Its protein product is CATSRGGQGNNQPQHF.

The rearrangement links TRBV2 to TRBJ2-7, with D tentatively TRBD1 (6 bases). The germline CDR1 and CDR2 sequences are SNHLY and FYNNEI. The CDR3 totals 12 residues. Trimming took off 6 bases at V and 4 bases at J, with 10 bases between the two ends. CDR3 loop: CASSPQGYEQYF. The CDR3 bases are TGTGCCAGCAGCCCGCAGGGGTACGAGCAGTACTTC.

V and J are TRBV11-2 and TRBJ2-1, with D tentatively TRBD2 (6 bases). Germline loops: CDR1 SGHAT, CDR2 FQNNGV. The CDR3 totals 15 residues. Deletions cut 3 bases from V and 3 bases from J, with 12 bases between. The CDR3 region is CASSFAGSLYNEQFF. The DNA for the CDR3 is TGTGCCAGCAGCTTTGCGGGGAGTCTCTACAATGAGCAGTTCTTC.

V gene TRBV5-1 combines with J gene TRBJ1-2; a weak D match, TRBD1 (5 bases). CDR1 is SGHRS, CDR2 YFSETQ, per germline. The CDR3 runs 15 residues. The V end was cut by 4 bases, the J end by 0 bases, with 13 bases between. CDR3 region: CASSRGAAPNYGYTF. The CDR3 DNA is TGCGCCAGCAGCCGCGGGGCAGCCCCTAACTATGGCTACACCTTC.

The rearrangement uses TRBV5-5 and TRBJ1-6; D is undetermined. The CDR3 contains 15 residues. CDR1 and CDR2 from the germline V gene are SGHKS and YYEKEE (reference sequence). The V and J ends lost 0 bases and 10 bases respectively, with 14 bases between them. This chain's CDR3 is CASSLGVGSGSPLHF. The CDR3 region has the DNA TGTGCCAGCAGCTTGGGCGTAGGGTCGGGATCACCCCTCCACTTT.